This TCR beta chain was documented in a study of blood T cells in healthy people across ages. A sample-barcoded 5' primer and a J-beta primer mix were used in a second PCR of roughly 7 to 11 cycles. TCRdb recomputed calls from the 5' RACE reads with MiXCR, one row per CDR3 protein. The sample lists some 900,000 distinct CDR3 sequences; roughly 52% were seen once. This clonotype was counted ten times or more. The CDR3 consists of 14 residues. V dropped 6 bases and J dropped 8 bases, with 17 bases sitting between them. Germline loops: CDR1 SEHNR, CDR2 FQNEAQ (reference sequence). This chain connects TRBV7-9 to TRBJ2-1; perhaps D is TRBD1 or TRBD2 (6 bases each). Sequencing used blood. The clonotype comes from a man aged 30-40 years in good health. The CDR3, as DNA: TGTGCCAGCAGAAAGGGGGGAAGGGGCTATGAGCAGTTCTTC. Translated: CASRKGGRGYEQFF.